Presented here are 27 T cell receptor beta chains from one specimen sequenced in a study of PD-1 blockade in mismatch repair-deficient tumors (dated by TCRdb to about 2017). These receptors have no identified antigens. Interpreted using the paper, the time point label stands for: 10-day in vitro stimulation with candidate neoantigen peptide 6. The library was produced with the immunoSEQ multiplex PCR assay. TCRdb provides this immuneACCESS table in a form limited to in-frame rearrangements. Some clones are lacking; in checked studies, under half of them reflect an unresolved V gene, and why the rest are absent is not known. The sample table shows roughly 14,000 clones, and around 86% are seen once. The ten largest clones add up to approximately 4.6% of the sample. The sample in question was cells cultured in vitro, obtained from a patient treated with pembrolizumab. The receptors derive from an adult with mismatch repair-deficient cancer.

This rearrangement joins TRBV28 to TRBJ1-3; tentative D call: TRBD1 (5 bases). This CDR3 is 16 amino acids long. The V gene's germline CDR1 is MDHEN and CDR2 SYDVKM. Trimming shortened V by 0 bases and J by 2 bases, and 11 bases separated the two germline ends. CDR3 nucleotide sequence: TGTGCCAGCAGTTTATGGGGGATGGGGCCTGGAAACACCATATATTTT. It yields the protein CASSLWGMGPGNTIYF.

The rearrangement uses TRBV10-1 and TRBJ2-3, with TRBD1 identical over 8 bases. Germline CDR1 WNHNN, CDR2 SYGVQD (reference sequence). V was pared by 3 bases and J by 4 bases, with 6 bases of the junction left unmatched. The CDR3 covers 15 residues. CDR3 coding DNA: TGCGCCAGCAGTGATATGTCAGGGGGCTCAGATACGCAGTATTTT. It translates to CASSDMSGGSDTQYF.

V gene TRBV6-1 combines with J gene TRBJ1-2; possibly TRBD1 for D (6 bases). Germline loops: CDR1 MNHNS, CDR2 SASEGT. Trimming removed 6 bases from V and 8 bases from J, with 10 bases in between. The CDR3 has 11 amino acids. The CDR3 region has the DNA TGTGCCAGCAGGGGGGCCTCCGGCTACACCTTC. Protein sequence: CASRGASGYTF.

This clone appeared a few times. This chain links TRBV27 with TRBJ2-1; D unclear. Germline V gene sequence: CDR1 MNHEY, CDR2 SMNVEV (reference sequence). The CDR3 is made up of 13 amino acids. Deletions cut 7 bases from V and 9 bases from J, with 16 bases between. CDR3 DNA: TGTGCCAGCACCCCAGAGACCCGGCGTGAGCAGTTCTTC. As protein: CASTPETRREQFF.

The J gene is TRBJ1-2, the V gene TRBV30, with a tentative D call TRBD1 (5 bases). From germline, CDR1 is GTSNPN and CDR2 SVGIG (reference sequence). The CDR3 is made up of 15 amino acids. V shed 1 base and J shed 4 bases, with 16 bases lying between them. This CDR3 is CAWSGQFGSRYGYTF. The CDR3 DNA reads as TGTGCCTGGAGTGGACAGTTCGGCTCCCGCTATGGCTACACCTTC.

The rearrangement links TRBV30 to TRBJ1-2; 9 bases are a match to TRBD1. Germline CDR1 GTSNPN, CDR2 SVGIG (reference sequence). V was pared by 1 base and J by 4 bases, with 4 bases of the junction left unmatched. This CDR3 is built from 14 residues. The CDR3 nucleotides are TGTGCCTGGAGTGGCGGGACAGGGCCCTATGGCTACACCTTC. Amino acids: CAWSGGTGPYGYTF. Looking up the rest from reference TRBV30 and TRBJ1-2 gives the full variable domain: SQTIHQWPATLVQPVGSPLSLECTVEGTSNPNLYWYRQAAGRGLQLLFYSVGIGQISSEVPQNLSASRPQDRQFILSSKKLLLSDSGFYLCAWSGGTGPYGYTFGSGTRLTVV.

This clone showed up just a few times. This sequence joins TRBV28 and TRBJ2-5, with D maybe TRBD1 (5 bases). Germline V CDR1 and CDR2: MDHEN, SYDVKM. The CDR3 loop spans 15 amino acids. The V end lost 5 bases, the J end lost 5 bases, and 18 bases lay between the germline ends. This CDR3 is CASSLPQGARETQYF. CDR3 sequence (DNA): TGTGCCAGCAGTCTCCCCCAGGGCGCCAGGGAGACCCAGTACTTC.

CDR3: CASSTPSSGANVLTF. CDR3 coding DNA: TGTGCCAGCAGTACCCCGTCCTCTGGGGCCAACGTCCTGACTTTC. J is TRBJ2-6 and V is TRBV28; D uncertain. Germline V lookup: CDR1 MDHEN, CDR2 SYDVKM. Between the trimmed V and J ends, which lost 5 bases and 0 bases, there was a span of 8 bases. The CDR3 is made up of 15 amino acids.

The V gene is TRBV28, the J gene TRBJ2-7, with D perhaps TRBD2 (5 bases). The CDR3 runs 15 residues. Trimming took 5 bases from V and 2 from J, leaving 16 bases between them. Germline V gene lookup returns CDR1 MDHEN and CDR2 SYDVKM. The DNA for the CDR3 is TGTGCCAGCAGTCCCCCGGGGAGTATGACCTACGAGCAGTACTTC. Its protein product is CASSPPGSMTYEQYF.

This chain's CDR3 is CASSLTLNRGPDTQYF. CDR3 DNA: TGCGCCAGCAGCTTGACGTTAAACAGGGGGCCAGATACGCAGTATTTT. The chain combines TRBV5-1 with TRBJ2-3; 9 bases are shared with TRBD1. The CDR3 contains 16 residues. Germline V gives CDR1 SGHRS, CDR2 YFSETQ. The V and J ends lost 1 base and 4 bases, in that order; junction bases with no gene match: 7.

The chain employs TRBV6-5 and TRBJ2-3; 10 nucleotides agree with TRBD2. Germline CDR1 is MNHEY and CDR2 is SVGAGI. V was pared by 4 bases and J by 4 bases, with 8 bases of the junction left unmatched. There are 16 residues in the CDR3. DNA of the CDR3: TGTGCCAGCAGTTTCGAATCGGGACTAGCGTCAGATACGCAGTATTTT. Translated, it gives CASSFESGLASDTQYF.

The V gene is TRBV18, the J gene TRBJ1-1; D gene unclear. The germline gives CDR1 KGHSH, CDR2 LQKENI. The CDR3 runs to 14 residues. Trimming stripped 6 bases from V and 3 bases from J, with 14 bases between. The CDR3 DNA reads as TGTGCCAGCTCCCTGCCGGGGTGGGACACTGAAGCTTTCTTT. Amino acids: CASSLPGWDTEAFF.

The rearrangement joins TRBV6-1 to TRBJ1-5; D is unclear. The germline V and J ends were trimmed by 1 base and 2 bases, with 6 bases remaining between them. This CDR3 is 14 amino acids long. Germline V gene data show CDR1 as MNHNS and CDR2 as SASEGT. CDR3 nucleotides: TGTGCCAGCAGTGAAGGTAGTGGCAATCAGCCCCAGCATTTT. It specifies CASSEGSGNQPQHF.

The chain combines TRBV9 with TRBJ2-3; TRBD2 matches 8 bases. V gave up 0 bases and J gave up 0 bases; unmatched junction bases: 3. This CDR3 region has 16 residues. Germline values: CDR1 SGDLS, CDR2 YYNGEE. The CDR3 loop is CASSVGSGESTDTQYF. The CDR3 DNA sequence: TGTGCCAGCAGCGTAGGTAGCGGGGAGAGCACAGATACGCAGTATTTT.

The chain has TRBV5-8 and TRBJ2-1, with 10 bases lining up with TRBD2. Trimming took 4 bases from V and 4 from J; bases not matched to a gene: 5. CDR1 and CDR2 from the germline V gene are SGHTS and YDEGEE. CDR3 length equals 15 residues. The CDR3 DNA reads as TGTGCCAGCAGCCTAGCGGGAGAATTTTACAATGAGCAGTTCTTC. Translated: CASSLAGEFYNEQFF.

The chain couples TRBV18 to TRBJ2-7; 9 nucleotides line up with TRBD1. CDR3 length equals 13 residues. Germline lookup yields CDR1 KGHSH and CDR2 LQKENI. V lost 5 bases, J lost 6 bases, and 5 bases stayed unmatched. The CDR3 DNA sequence: TGTGCCAGCTCAACCGGGACAGGGTTCGAGCAGTACTTC. Its protein is CASSTGTGFEQYF. The full variable domain, its missing parts supplied by reference TRBV18 and TRBJ2-7, is NAGVMQNPRHLVRRRGQEARLRCSPMKGHSHVYWYRQLPEEGLKFMVYLQKENIIDESGMPKERFSAEFPKEGPSILRIQQVVRGDSAAYFCASSTGTGFEQYFGPGTRLTVT.

The V gene is TRBV4-1, the J gene TRBJ2-7, with 8 bases aligning to TRBD1. The CDR3 sequence is 15 residues long. The junction had 5 bases not matched to a gene; V was cut back by 0 bases and J by 4 bases. Germline CDR1 reads MGHRA; CDR2 reads YSYEKL. The CDR3 sequence: CASSQDTQGAYEQYF. The CDR3 region has the DNA TGCGCCAGCAGCCAAGATACCCAGGGGGCGTACGAGCAGTACTTC.

The chain links TRBV7-8 to TRBJ2-1; D not certain. The CDR3 has 15 residues. The V and J ends lost 0 bases and 1 base respectively, with 7 bases between them. The germline CDR1 and CDR2 sequences are SGHVS and FQNEAQ. The CDR3 region has the DNA TGTGCCAGCAGCTTAGCGGGAAGGTCCTACAATGAGCAGTTCTTC. It yields the protein CASSLAGRSYNEQFF.

This clone was observed a few times. DNA for the CDR3: TGTGCCAGCACGAACAGCATGAACACTGAAGCTTTCTTT. It specifies CASTNSMNTEAFF. The chain couples TRBV28 to TRBJ1-1, with no clear D. The CDR3 has 13 residues. Germline-derived CDR1 and CDR2 are MDHEN and SYDVKM. V lost 7 bases to trimming and J lost 0 bases, with 9 bases between them.

V usage is TRBV30 and J usage is TRBJ2-3, with 9 bases that match TRBD2. With 5 bases clipped from V and 6 bases from J, the junction kept 12 bases outside the gene matches. CDR1 and CDR2 (germline): GTSNPN, SVGIG (reference sequence). This CDR3 has 15 residues. The DNA for the CDR3 is TGTGCCTGGGAGGGGAGCGGGAGGATCGGGGATACGCAGTATTTT. It yields the protein CAWEGSGRIGDTQYF.

V usage is TRBV29-1 and J usage is TRBJ2-3, with D perhaps being TRBD1 or TRBD2 (6 bases each). There are 14 residues in the CDR3. The V gene lost 6 bases and the J gene lost 4 bases, with 17 bases spanning the gap. CDR1 and CDR2 from the germline V gene are SQVTM and ANQGSEA. CDR3 coding DNA: TGCAGCGTCCAACAGGGAGGCGGAGCAGATACGCAGTATTTT. The encoded protein is CSVQQGGGADTQYF.

This chain connects TRBV30 to TRBJ2-2; 13 positions agree with TRBD2. This CDR3 contains 15 residues. With 3 bases clipped from V and 5 bases from J, the junction kept 3 bases outside the gene matches. CDR1 is GTSNPN, CDR2 SVGIG, per germline (reference sequence). CDR3 amino acids: CAWSGLAGVTGELFF. The CDR3, as DNA: TGTGCCTGGAGCGGACTAGCGGGAGTTACCGGGGAGCTGTTTTTT.

This clone came up once. The chain has TRBV11-3 and TRBJ1-1; D remains ambiguous. The CDR3 has 13 amino acids. Germline lookup yields CDR1 SGHNT and CDR2 YENEEA. V was shortened by 1 base and J by 0 bases, with 3 bases between the two germline ends. The CDR3 sequence: CASSLVVNTEAFF. For the CDR3, the DNA is TGTGCCAGCAGCTTAGTTGTGAACACTGAAGCTTTCTTT.

The rearrangement uses TRBV5-1 and TRBJ2-7; 7 nucleotides agree with TRBD2. Unmatched junction bases numbered 10, after V lost 5 bases and J lost 2 bases. The CDR3 has 15 residues. Germline V lookup: CDR1 SGHRS, CDR2 YFSETQ. The CDR3 loop reads CASSLRPSGTYEQYF. CDR3 bases: TGCGCCAGCAGTCTAAGGCCTAGCGGCACCTACGAGCAGTACTTC.

The chain joins TRBV27 to TRBJ2-3, with TRBD2 identical over 9 bases. The CDR3 contains 16 residues. Germline assignment: CDR1 MNHEY and CDR2 SMNVEV (reference sequence). Germline trimming cut 6 bases from V and 3 bases from J; bases unmatched to any gene: 10. CDR3 sequence reads: CASRFLAGVRTDTQYF. CDR3 in DNA: TGTGCCAGCAGATTCTTAGCGGGAGTGAGGACAGATACGCAGTATTTT.

This clone was seen a handful of times. The V call is TRBV30, the J call TRBJ2-1; 9 bases map to TRBD1. V lost 0 bases and J lost 4; bases outside the gene matches: 1. The CDR3 length is 14 residues. Germline V gene sequence: CDR1 GTSNPN, CDR2 SVGIG (reference sequence). In nucleotides, the CDR3 is TGTGCCTGGAGTGTAGGACAGGGGTACAATGAGCAGTTCTTC. Translation gives CAWSVGQGYNEQFF.

The chain recombines TRBV5-1 with TRBJ2-7; D may correspond to TRBD1 or TRBD2 (5 bases each). This CDR3 has 15 residues. Germline CDR1 and CDR2: SGHRS and YFSETQ. Trimming took 0 bases from V and 6 from J, leaving 16 bases between them. As DNA, the CDR3 is TGCGCCAGCAGCTTGGATGGGACCGCTGCTCTCGAGCAGTACTTC. It translates to CASSLDGTAALEQYF. The full variable domain, its missing parts supplied by reference TRBV5-1 and TRBJ2-7, is KAGVTQTPRYLIKTRGQQVTLSCSPISGHRSVSWYQQTPGQGLQFLFEYFSETQRNKGNFPGRFSGRQFSNSRSEMNVSTLELGDSALYLCASSLDGTAALEQYFGPGTRLTVT.